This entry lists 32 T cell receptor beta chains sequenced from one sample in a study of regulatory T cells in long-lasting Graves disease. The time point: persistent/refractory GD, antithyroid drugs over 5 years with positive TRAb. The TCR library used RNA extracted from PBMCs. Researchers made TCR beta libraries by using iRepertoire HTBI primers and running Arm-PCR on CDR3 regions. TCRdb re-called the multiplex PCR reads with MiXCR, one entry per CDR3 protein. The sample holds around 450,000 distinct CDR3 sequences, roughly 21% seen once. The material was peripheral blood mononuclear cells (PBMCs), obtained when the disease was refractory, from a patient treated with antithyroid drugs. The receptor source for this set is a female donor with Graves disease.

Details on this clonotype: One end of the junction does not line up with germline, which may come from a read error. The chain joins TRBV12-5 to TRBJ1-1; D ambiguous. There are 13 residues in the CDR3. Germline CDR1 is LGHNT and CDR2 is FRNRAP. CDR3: CASAFDYNTGAFF. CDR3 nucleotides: TGTGCTAGTGCCTTCGACTATAACACTGGAGCTTTCTTT.

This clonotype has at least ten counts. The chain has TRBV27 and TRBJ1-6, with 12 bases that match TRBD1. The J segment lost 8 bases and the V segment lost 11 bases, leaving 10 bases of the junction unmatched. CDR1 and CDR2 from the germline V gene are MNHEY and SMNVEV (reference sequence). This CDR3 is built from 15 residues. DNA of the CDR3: TGTGCCGTCCGGGACAGGGGGCTAGCGGATTCACCCCTCCACTTT. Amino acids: CAVRDRGLADSPLHF.

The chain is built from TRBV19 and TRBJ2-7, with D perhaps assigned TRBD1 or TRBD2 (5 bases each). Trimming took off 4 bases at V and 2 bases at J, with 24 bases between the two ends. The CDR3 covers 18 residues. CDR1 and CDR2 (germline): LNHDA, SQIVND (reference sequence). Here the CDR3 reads CASSTQQTGHYRTYEQYF. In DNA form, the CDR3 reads TGTGCCAGTAGTACCCAACAAACGGGGCACTACCGGACCTACGAGCAGTACTTC.

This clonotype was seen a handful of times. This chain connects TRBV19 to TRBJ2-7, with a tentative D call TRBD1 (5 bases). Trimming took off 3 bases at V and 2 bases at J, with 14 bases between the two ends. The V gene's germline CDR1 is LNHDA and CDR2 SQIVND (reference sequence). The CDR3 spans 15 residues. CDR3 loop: CASSIGQGATYEQYF. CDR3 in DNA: TGTGCCAGTAGTATCGGGCAGGGTGCCACCTACGAGCAGTACTTC.

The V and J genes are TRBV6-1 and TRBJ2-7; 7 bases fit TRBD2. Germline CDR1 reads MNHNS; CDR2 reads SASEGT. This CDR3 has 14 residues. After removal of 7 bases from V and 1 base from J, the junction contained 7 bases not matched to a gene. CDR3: CASNPAGVSYEQYF. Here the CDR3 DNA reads TGTGCCAGCAACCCTGCGGGAGTATCCTACGAGCAGTACTTC.

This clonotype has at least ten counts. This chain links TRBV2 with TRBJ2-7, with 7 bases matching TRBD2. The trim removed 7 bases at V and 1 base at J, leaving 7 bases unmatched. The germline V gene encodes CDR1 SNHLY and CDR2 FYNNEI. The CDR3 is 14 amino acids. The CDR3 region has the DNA TGTGCCAGCACCCCCGGGGGAGGGTCCTACGAGCAGTACTTC. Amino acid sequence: CASTPGGGSYEQYF.

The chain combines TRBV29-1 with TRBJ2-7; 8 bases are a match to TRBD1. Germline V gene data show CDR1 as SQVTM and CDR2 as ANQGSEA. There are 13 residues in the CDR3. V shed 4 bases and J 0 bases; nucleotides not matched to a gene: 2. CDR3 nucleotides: TGCAGCGTTGGACAGGGGAGCTCCTACGAGCAGTACTTC. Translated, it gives CSVGQGSSYEQYF.

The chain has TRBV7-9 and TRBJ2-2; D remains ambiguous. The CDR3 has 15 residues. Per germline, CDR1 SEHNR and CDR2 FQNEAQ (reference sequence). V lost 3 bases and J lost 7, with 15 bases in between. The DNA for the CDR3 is TGTGCCAGCAGCTTTGATCGGGTTTTTAACGGGGAGCTGTTTTTT. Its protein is CASSFDRVFNGELFF.

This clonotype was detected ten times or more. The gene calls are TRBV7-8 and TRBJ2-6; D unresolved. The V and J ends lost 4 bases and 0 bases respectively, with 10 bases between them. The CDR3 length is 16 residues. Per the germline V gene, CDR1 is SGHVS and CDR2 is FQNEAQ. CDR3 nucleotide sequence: TGTGCCAGCAGCTCCCCATTCGTCTCTGGGGCCAACGTCCTGACTTTC. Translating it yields CASSSPFVSGANVLTF.

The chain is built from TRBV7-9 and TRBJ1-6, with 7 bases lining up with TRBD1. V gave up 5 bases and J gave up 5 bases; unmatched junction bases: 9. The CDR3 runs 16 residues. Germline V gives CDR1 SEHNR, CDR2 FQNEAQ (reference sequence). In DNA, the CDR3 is TGTGCCAGCAGCCAGGGGCCCAGGGGGAATAATTCACCCCTCCACTTT. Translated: CASSQGPRGNNSPLHF.

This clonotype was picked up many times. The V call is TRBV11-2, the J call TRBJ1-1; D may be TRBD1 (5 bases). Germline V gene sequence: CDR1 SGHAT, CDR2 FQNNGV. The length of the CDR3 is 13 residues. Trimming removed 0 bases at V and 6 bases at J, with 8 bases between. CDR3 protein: CASSLEPGPEAFF. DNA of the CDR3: TGTGCCAGCAGCTTAGAACCAGGGCCTGAAGCTTTCTTT.

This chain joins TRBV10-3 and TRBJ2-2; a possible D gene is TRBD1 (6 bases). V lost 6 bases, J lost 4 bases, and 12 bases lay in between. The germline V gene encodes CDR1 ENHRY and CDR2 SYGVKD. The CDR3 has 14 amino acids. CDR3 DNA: TGTGCCATCAGCGCCCAGGGGACCACCGGGGAGCTGTTTTTT. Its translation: CAISAQGTTGELFF.

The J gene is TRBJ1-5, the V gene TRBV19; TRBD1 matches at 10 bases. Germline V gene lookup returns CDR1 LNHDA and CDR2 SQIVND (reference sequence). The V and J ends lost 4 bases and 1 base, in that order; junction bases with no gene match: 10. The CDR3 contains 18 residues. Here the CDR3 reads CASSRQGAIIGSNQPQHF. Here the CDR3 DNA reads TGTGCCAGTAGTAGACAGGGGGCAATCATAGGAAGCAATCAGCCCCAGCATTTT.

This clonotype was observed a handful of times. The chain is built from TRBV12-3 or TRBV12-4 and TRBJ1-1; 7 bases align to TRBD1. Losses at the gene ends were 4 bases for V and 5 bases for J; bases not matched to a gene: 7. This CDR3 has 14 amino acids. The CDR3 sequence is CASSYVGGPTEAFF. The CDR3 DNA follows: TGTGCCAGCAGTTATGTAGGGGGCCCGACTGAAGCTTTCTTT.

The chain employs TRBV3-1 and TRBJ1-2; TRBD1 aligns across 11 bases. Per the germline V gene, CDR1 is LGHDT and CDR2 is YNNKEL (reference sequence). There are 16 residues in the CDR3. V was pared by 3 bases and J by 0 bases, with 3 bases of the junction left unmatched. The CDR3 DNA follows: TGTGCCAGCAGCCAGTGGACAGGGGGCCCTAACTATGGCTACACCTTC. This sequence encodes CASSQWTGGPNYGYTF.

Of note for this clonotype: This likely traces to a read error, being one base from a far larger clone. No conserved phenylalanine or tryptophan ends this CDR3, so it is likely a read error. In nucleotides, the CDR3 is TGTGCCAGCAGCGACCCGGGACAGGGGGCCCGGGGCTACACCCTC. Protein: CASSDPGQGARGYTL. J is TRBJ1-2 and V is TRBV7-9; 12 bases fit TRBD1. Trimming cost V 5 bases and J 8 bases; bases outside gene matches: 9. This CDR3 contains 15 residues. Germline-derived CDR1 and CDR2 are SEHNR and FQNEAQ (reference sequence).

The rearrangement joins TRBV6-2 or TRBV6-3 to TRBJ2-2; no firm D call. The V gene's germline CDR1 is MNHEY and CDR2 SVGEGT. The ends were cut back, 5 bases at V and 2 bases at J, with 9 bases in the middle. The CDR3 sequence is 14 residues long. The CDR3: CASSVEVNTGELFF. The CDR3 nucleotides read TGTGCCAGCAGTGTAGAGGTTAACACCGGGGAGCTGTTTTTT.

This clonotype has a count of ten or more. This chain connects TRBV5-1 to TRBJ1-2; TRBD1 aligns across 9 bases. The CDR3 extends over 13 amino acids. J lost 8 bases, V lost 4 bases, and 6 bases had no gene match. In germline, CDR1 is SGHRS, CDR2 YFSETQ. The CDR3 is CASSETGGEGYTF. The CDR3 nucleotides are TGCGCCAGCAGCGAGACAGGGGGAGAAGGCTACACCTTC. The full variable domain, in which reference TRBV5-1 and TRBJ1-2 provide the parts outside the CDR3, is KAGVTQTPRYLIKTRGQQVTLSCSPISGHRSVSWYQQTPGQGLQFLFEYFSETQRNKGNFPGRFSGRQFSNSRSEMNVSTLELGDSALYLCASSETGGEGYTFGSGTRLTVV.

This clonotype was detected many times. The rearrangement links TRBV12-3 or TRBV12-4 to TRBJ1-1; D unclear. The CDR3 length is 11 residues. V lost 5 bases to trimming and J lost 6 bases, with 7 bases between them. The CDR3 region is CASSPFPEAFF. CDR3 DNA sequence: TGTGCCAGCAGTCCGTTTCCTGAAGCTTTCTTT.

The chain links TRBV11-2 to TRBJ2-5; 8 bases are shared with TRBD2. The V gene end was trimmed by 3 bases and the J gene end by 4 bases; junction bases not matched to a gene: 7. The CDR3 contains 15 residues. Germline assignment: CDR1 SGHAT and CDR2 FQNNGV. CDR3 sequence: CASSFAGGGRETQYF. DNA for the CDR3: TGTGCCAGCAGCTTCGCCGGGGGGGGGAGAGAGACCCAGTACTTC.

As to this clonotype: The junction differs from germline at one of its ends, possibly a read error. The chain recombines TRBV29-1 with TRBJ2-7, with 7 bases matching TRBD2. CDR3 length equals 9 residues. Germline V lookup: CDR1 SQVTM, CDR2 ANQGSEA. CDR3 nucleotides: TGCACACGGGACTACGGGCAGTACTTC. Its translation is CTRDYGQYF.

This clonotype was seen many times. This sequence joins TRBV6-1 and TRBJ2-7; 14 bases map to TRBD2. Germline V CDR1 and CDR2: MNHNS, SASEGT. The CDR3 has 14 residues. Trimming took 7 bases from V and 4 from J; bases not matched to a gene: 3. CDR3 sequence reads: CASTGLAGGYEQYF. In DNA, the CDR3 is TGTGCCAGCACCGGACTAGCGGGAGGATACGAGCAGTACTTC.

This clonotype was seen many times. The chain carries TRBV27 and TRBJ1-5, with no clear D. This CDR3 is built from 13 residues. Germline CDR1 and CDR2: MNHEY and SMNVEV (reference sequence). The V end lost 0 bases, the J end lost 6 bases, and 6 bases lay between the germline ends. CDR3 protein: CASSLSAGQPQHF. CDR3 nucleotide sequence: TGTGCCAGCAGTTTATCGGCGGGTCAGCCCCAGCATTTT.

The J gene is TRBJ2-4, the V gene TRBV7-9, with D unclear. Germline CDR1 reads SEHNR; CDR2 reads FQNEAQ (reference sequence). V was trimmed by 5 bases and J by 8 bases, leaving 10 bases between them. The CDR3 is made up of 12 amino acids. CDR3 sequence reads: CASSPAMDIQYF. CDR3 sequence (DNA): TGTGCCAGCAGCCCAGCGATGGACATTCAGTACTTC.

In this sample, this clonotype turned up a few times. The CDR3 reads CASSNRDTAYEQYF. CDR3 nucleotide sequence: TGTGCCAGTAGTAACCGGGACACCGCCTACGAGCAGTACTTC. The chain links TRBV19 to TRBJ2-7; the D gene is possibly TRBD1 (6 bases). There are 14 residues in the CDR3. Germline CDR1 LNHDA, CDR2 SQIVND (reference sequence). Between the trimmed V and J ends, which lost 4 bases and 2 bases, there was a span of 12 bases.

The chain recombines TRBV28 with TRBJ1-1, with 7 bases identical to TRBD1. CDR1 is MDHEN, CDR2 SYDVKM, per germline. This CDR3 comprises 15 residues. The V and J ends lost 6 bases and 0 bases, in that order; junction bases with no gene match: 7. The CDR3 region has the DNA TGTGCCAGCAGCTCAGGGGGGGAAATGAACACTGAAGCTTTCTTT. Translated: CASSSGGEMNTEAFF.

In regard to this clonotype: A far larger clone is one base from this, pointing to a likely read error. Here the CDR3 reads CASSPDRIPGNSPPHF. The CDR3 DNA follows: TGTGCCAGCAGCCCGGACAGGATTCCGGGCAATTCACCCCCCCACTTT. This chain joins TRBV9 and TRBJ1-6; TRBD1 matches 7 bases. Germline V CDR1 and CDR2: SGDLS, YYNGEE. This CDR3 comprises 16 residues. The full variable domain, completed using reference TRBV9 and TRBJ1-6, is DSGVTQTPKHLITATGQRVTLRCSPRSGDLSVYWYQQSLDQGLQFLIQYYNGEERAKGNILERFSAQQFPDLHSELNLSSLELGDSALYFCASSPDRIPGNSPPHFGNGTRLTVT.

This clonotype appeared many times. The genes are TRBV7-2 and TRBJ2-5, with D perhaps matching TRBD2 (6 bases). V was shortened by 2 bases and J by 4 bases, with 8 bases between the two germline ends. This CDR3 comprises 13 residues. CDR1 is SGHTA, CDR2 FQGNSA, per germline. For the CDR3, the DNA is TGTGCCAGCAGCTTATCCGGGAGAGAGACCCAGTACTTC. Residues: CASSLSGRETQYF.

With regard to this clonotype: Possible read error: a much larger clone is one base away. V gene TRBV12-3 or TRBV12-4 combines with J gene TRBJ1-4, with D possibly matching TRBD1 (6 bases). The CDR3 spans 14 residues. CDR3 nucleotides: TGTGCCAGCAGTCCCCACAGGGAAAGTGAAGAACTGTTTTTT. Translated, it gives CASSPHRESEELFF.

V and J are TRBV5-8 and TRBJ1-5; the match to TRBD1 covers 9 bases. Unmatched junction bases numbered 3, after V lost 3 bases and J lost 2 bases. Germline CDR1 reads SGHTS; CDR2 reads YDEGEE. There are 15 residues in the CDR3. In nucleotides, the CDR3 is TGTGCCAGCAGCTCGGGGACAGGGCGCAATCAGCCCCAGCATTTT. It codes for CASSSGTGRNQPQHF.

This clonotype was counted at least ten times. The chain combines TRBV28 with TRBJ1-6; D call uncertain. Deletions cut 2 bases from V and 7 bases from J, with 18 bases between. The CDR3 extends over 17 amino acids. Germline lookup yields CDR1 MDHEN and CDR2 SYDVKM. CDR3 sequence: CASSLVPLKGDNSPLHF. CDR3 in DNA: TGTGCCAGCAGTTTAGTCCCCCTCAAGGGAGACAATTCACCCCTCCACTTT.

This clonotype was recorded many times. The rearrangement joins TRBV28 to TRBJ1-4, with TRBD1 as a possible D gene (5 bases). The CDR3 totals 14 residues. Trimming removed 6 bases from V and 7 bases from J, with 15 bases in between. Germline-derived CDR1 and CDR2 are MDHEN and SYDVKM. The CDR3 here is CASRIPGPGEKLFF. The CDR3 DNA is TGTGCCAGCAGGATACCGGGGCCGGGTGAAAAACTGTTTTTT.